This is a list of T cell receptor beta chains from one sample in a study of control samples from healthy donors and cancer patients. Profiled with immunoSEQ multiplex PCR; TCRdb holds only in-frame clones, not every one. The sample consists of approximately 190,000 clones, about 91% of them appearing once. Sequenced material: blood. All receptors derive from a man between 25 and 39 years old in good health. CDR3s include the opening cysteine and the closing phenylalanine or tryptophan. Each record gives: D gene, J gene, V gene, CDR3 protein, CDR3 DNA. The D gene is left open where the match is weak.

>TRBD2|TRBJ2-1|TRBV4-2
CASSQQRGGPNEQFF
TGTGCCAGCAGCCAACAGCGGGGGGGCCCGAATGAGCAGTTCTTC
>.|TRBJ1-1|TRBV7-9
CASSLKSTENTEAFF
TGTGCCAGCAGCTTAAAATCGACAGAGAACACTGAAGCTTTCTTT
>.|TRBJ2-3|TRBV5-1
CASSPGQVDTDTQYF
TGCGCCAGCAGCCCGGGGCAGGTTGACACAGATACGCAGTATTTT
>.|TRBJ1-1|TRBV29-1
CSVGRGGTEAFF
TGCAGCGTTGGAAGGGGTGGCACTGAAGCTTTCTTT
>TRBD1|TRBJ2-7|TRBV5-1
CASSLQGEEQYF
TGCGCCAGCAGCCTACAGGGGGAAGAGCAGTACTTC
>TRBD1|TRBJ1-6|TRBV4-2
CASSQGSQGASYNSPLHF
TGTGCCAGCAGCCAAGGTTCACAGGGGGCCTCCTATAATTCACCCCTCCACTTT
>TRBD1|TRBJ1-6|TRBV2
CASRPDRGLSYNSPLHF
TGTGCCAGCAGACCCGACAGGGGGCTTTCCTATAATTCACCCCTCCACTTT
>TRBD1|TRBJ2-7|TRBV2
CASSEGQGTYEQYF
TGTGCCAGCAGTGAGGGACAGGGGACCTACGAGCAGTACTTC
>.|TRBJ1-6|TRBV6-1
CASSEAPEGNSPLHF
TGTGCCAGCAGTGAAGCGCCAGAGGGCAATTCACCCCTCCACTTT
>.|TRBJ2-7|TRBV7-9
CASSLAASRVYEQYF
TGTGCCAGCAGCTTAGCCGCCAGTAGGGTTTACGAGCAGTACTTC
>.|TRBJ2-1|TRBV3-1/TRBV3-2
CASSERGARLGEQFF
TGTGCCAGCAGCGAACGGGGGGCCCGCCTCGGGGAGCAGTTCTTC
>.|TRBJ1-4|TRBV24-1
CATSAGQGEKLFF
TGTGCCACCAGTGCGGGCCAAGGGGAAAAACTGTTTTTT
>TRBD2|TRBJ2-3|TRBV3-1/TRBV3-2
CASSQDWGGITDTQYF
TGTGCCAGCAGCCAAGATTGGGGGGGGATCACAGATACGCAGTATTTT
>TRBD2|TRBJ2-3|TRBV24-1
CATSAGGGYTDTQYF
TGTGCCACCAGTGCAGGCGGGGGGTACACAGATACGCAGTATTTT